This T cell receptor beta chain is drawn from a study of vaccination and CD4 T cells after COVID-19. A remark on this clonotype: Antigen unknown.

V was clipped by 5 bases and J by 6 bases; unmatched bases: 12. CDR1 is SEHNR, CDR2 FQNEAQ, per germline (reference sequence). The CDR3 spans 15 residues. The Oncomine TCR Beta short-read assay sequenced DNA from cultured CD4+ T cells. MiXCR, applied by TCRdb to the PCR reads, yields one record per CDR3 protein. The sample yields about 16,000 distinct CDR3 sequences, 44% seen once. Sample time point: late sampling 161 to 241 days after vaccination in three convalescent patients. Treatment denoted: approximately 9-day PBMC culture with coronavirus spike peptide pools or control peptides (ViraFEST assay). ViraFEST used peptide pools to expand antigen-specific T cells and subsequently sequenced their TCRs.

The chain recombines TRBV7-9 with TRBJ1-2; 7 nucleotides match TRBD1. The sequence came from a human donor who had recovered from COVID-19. Specimen: CD4+ T cells from blood, cultured in vitro, collected about 7 months after SARS-CoV-2 vaccination. CDR3 protein: CASSEKGASVHGYTF. CDR3 nucleotides: TGTGCCAGCAGCGAAAAGGGGGCGTCGGTTCATGGCTACACCTTC.